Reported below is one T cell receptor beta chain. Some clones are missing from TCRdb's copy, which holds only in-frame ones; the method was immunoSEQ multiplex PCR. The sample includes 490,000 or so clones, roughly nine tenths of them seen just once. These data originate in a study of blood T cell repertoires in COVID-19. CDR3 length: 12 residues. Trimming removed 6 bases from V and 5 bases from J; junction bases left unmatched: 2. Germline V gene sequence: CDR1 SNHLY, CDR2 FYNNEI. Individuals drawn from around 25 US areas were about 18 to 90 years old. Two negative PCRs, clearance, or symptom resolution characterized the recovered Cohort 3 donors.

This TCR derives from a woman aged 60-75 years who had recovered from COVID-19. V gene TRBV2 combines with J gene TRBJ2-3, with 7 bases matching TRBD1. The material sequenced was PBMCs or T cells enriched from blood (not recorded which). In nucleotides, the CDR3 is TGTGCCAGCAGGCCAGGGGGAGATACGCAGTATTTT. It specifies CASRPGGDTQYF.